This entry describes one TCR beta chain. The CDR3 is made up of 16 amino acids. Per germline, CDR1 MGHDK and CDR2 SYGVNS. V lost 0 bases, J lost 6 bases, and 14 bases lay in between. Profiled with immunoSEQ multiplex PCR; TCRdb holds only in-frame clones, not every one. The sample gives some 530,000 clones, about 85% of which show up once; 6.5% to 9.5% is in the top ten. The sample belongs to a study of blood T cell repertoires in COVID-19. The receptor comes from a woman in her fifties or sixties who had recovered from COVID-19. Sequences were obtained from PBMCs or T cells enriched from blood (not recorded which). This chain joins TRBV25-1 and TRBJ1-4; D may be TRBD1 (5 bases). Here the CDR3 reads CASSEYGGAFHEKLFF. CDR3 in DNA: TGTGCCAGCAGTGAATACGGAGGGGCGTTTCATGAAAAACTGTTTTTT.